A selection of T cell receptor beta chains follows, all from one sample in a study of CD4 T cells in relation to SARS-CoV-2 and coronaviruses. The antigens for these receptors are not known. Libraries were prepared by immunoSEQ multiplex PCR; TCRdb keeps only in-frame clonotypes and omits some of them. Altogether roughly 18,000 clones are present, about 72% being singletons, with the ten largest covering approximately 19%. Sequences were obtained from CD4+ T cells from PBMCs, cultured in vitro. The source of these receptors is a human donor in good health. Each CDR3 is given with its conserved first and last residue. Fields, in order: clone size, CDR3 length, J gene, D gene, V gene, CDR3 protein, CDR3 DNA. D genes are given only for firm matches. Expanded clones are given a class, and other clones once, few, many or no size at all.

.,17,TRBJ1-3,.,TRBV4-1,CASSQDATAISGNTIYF,TGCGCCAGCAGCCAAGATGCAACAGCGATCTCTGGAAACACCATATATTTT
.,13,TRBJ1-1,TRBD1,TRBV28,CASHRGPTIDAFF,TGTGCCAGCCACAGGGGGCCCACTATCGATGCTTTCTTT
.,14,TRBJ1-1,.,TRBV6-5,CASSYYAGDTEAFF,TGTGCCAGCAGTTACTATGCGGGAGACACTGAAGCTTTCTTT
.,15,TRBJ2-7,TRBD2,TRBV4-1,CASSPGLVSSYEQYF,TGCGCCAGCAGCCCGGGACTAGTGAGCTCCTACGAGCAGTACTTC
.,18,TRBJ2-7,TRBD2,TRBV2,CASSAGLAGGPGPYEQYF,TGTGCCAGCAGTGCTGGACTAGCGGGAGGGCCGGGGCCCTACGAGCAGTACTTC
.,16,TRBJ2-3,TRBD1,TRBV5-4,CASSPGWGQSTDTQYF,TGTGCCAGCAGCCCCGGGTGGGGACAGAGCACAGATACGCAGTATTTT
.,17,TRBJ2-5,TRBD2,TRBV7-3,CASSLGLGVAGQETQYF,TGTGCCAGCAGCTTAGGGCTTGGAGTAGCGGGACAAGAGACCCAGTACTTC
.,14,TRBJ2-7,TRBD2,TRBV3-1/TRBV3-2,CASSSGTSQTRRYF,TGTGCCAGCAGTAGCGGGACTAGCCAAACCCGCAGGTACTTC
.,20,TRBJ1-2,.,TRBV18,CASSPSPAAAGGPQYYGYTF,TGTGCCAGCTCACCATCTCCCGCCGCGGCTGGCGGCCCCCAATACTATGGCTACACCTTC
.,17,TRBJ1-1,TRBD1,TRBV9,CASSPWDSGGMNTEAFF,TGTGCCAGCAGCCCATGGGACAGTGGCGGGATGAACACTGAAGCTTTCTTT
.,15,TRBJ2-1,.,TRBV5-1,CASSLSGGGYNEQFF,TGCGCCAGCAGCTTATCAGGGGGGGGCTACAATGAGCAGTTCTTC
.,12,TRBJ1-3,.,TRBV2,CASTNSGNTIYF,TGTGCCAGTACCAACTCTGGAAACACCATATATTTT
.,12,TRBJ2-5,.,TRBV2,CASSQVQETQYF,TGTGCCAGCTCTCAGGTACAAGAGACCCAGTACTTC
.,17,TRBJ2-1,TRBD2,TRBV19,CASSKGFTAGGNNEQFF,TGTGCCAGTAGTAAAGGTTTTACAGCGGGAGGGAACAATGAGCAGTTCTTC
.,13,TRBJ2-7,.,TRBV19,CASSPQGTGEQYF,TGTGCCAGTAGCCCTCAGGGGACCGGTGAGCAGTACTTC
.,13,TRBJ2-7,.,TRBV19,CASKRAGAYEQYF,TGTGCCAGTAAGAGGGCCGGAGCCTACGAGCAGTACTTC
.,13,TRBJ1-2,.,TRBV4-1,CASSPLKGYGYTF,TGCGCCAGCAGCCCGCTTAAGGGCTATGGCTACACCTTC
.,14,TRBJ2-1,.,TRBV18,CASSPGLNGNEQFF,TGTGCCAGCTCACCAGGGTTGAATGGCAATGAGCAGTTCTTC
few,18,TRBJ2-2,TRBD2,TRBV19,CASSILSAGLARTGELFF,TGTGCCAGTAGTATCCTATCCGCGGGACTAGCTAGAACCGGGGAGCTGTTTTTT
.,13,TRBJ1-1,.,TRBV11-1,CASSPYRETEAFF,TGTGCCAGCAGCCCATACAGGGAAACTGAAGCTTTCTTT
.,11,TRBJ2-5,TRBD1,TRBV6-5,CASNRGETQYF,TGTGCCAGCAACAGGGGCGAGACCCAGTACTTC
.,17,TRBJ2-7,.,TRBV3-1/TRBV3-2,CASSQNSGTRNAYEQYF,TGTGCCAGCAGCCAAAATTCGGGGACACGGAATGCCTACGAGCAGTACTTC
.,13,TRBJ2-1,.,TRBV12-3/TRBV12-4,CASTTSHANEQFF,TGTGCCAGTACGACTAGTCATGCCAATGAGCAGTTCTTC
few,15,TRBJ1-1,.,TRBV19,CASSIGGLLNTEAFF,TGTGCCAGTAGTATTGGGGGACTTTTGAACACTGAAGCTTTCTTT
.,14,TRBJ1-2,.,TRBV5-1,CASSPGEGSYGYTF,TGCGCCAGCAGCCCGGGGGAGGGTAGCTATGGCTACACCTTC
.,15,TRBJ2-1,TRBD2,TRBV6-5,CASTLIAGGLNEQFF,TGTGCCAGCACATTGATAGCGGGAGGGCTGAATGAGCAGTTCTTC
few,12,TRBJ2-2,.,TRBV30,CAWSESTGELFF,TGTGCCTGGAGTGAAAGCACCGGGGAGCTGTTTTTT
.,16,TRBJ2-2,.,TRBV9,CASSVWRTGRTGELFF,TGTGCCAGCAGCGTATGGAGGACGGGGAGGACCGGGGAGCTGTTTTTT
.,19,TRBJ1-6,TRBD1,TRBV2,CASSEVGTAPSSYNSPLHF,TGTGCCAGCAGTGAAGTTGGGACAGCCCCGAGCTCCTATAATTCACCCCTCCACTTT
.,14,TRBJ1-5,.,TRBV6-1,CASSEVGSNQPQHF,TGTGCCAGCAGTGAAGTTGGTAGCAATCAGCCCCAGCATTTT
.,15,TRBJ2-2,.,TRBV6-5,CASSYLQGGTGELFF,TGTGCCAGCAGTTACTTACAGGGAGGGACCGGGGAGCTGTTTTTT